The clone carrying this T cell receptor (beta chain) has at least ten counts. CDR3 length: 16 amino acids. The germline V gene encodes CDR1 WNHNN and CDR2 SYGVQD (reference sequence). V lost 0 bases and J 4 bases, leaving 16 bases between the germline ends. Profiling relied on immunoSEQ multiplex PCR, and the TCRdb table lists in-frame clones only, not all of them. The repertoire has some 210,000 clones, approximately 87% of them found once; the top ten carry about 6%. The data originate from a study of cytomegalovirus exposure and HLA in healthy donors. Sequenced input: PBMCs. The V gene is TRBV10-1, the J gene TRBJ2-7; TRBD2 is a possible D gene (6 bases). The TCR originated in a woman aged 18-29 years in good health and CMV-seronegative. CDR3 protein: CASSESSARGGYEQYF. CDR3 DNA: TGCGCCAGCAGTGAGTCGTCAGCCCGAGGAGGGTACGAGCAGTACTTC.